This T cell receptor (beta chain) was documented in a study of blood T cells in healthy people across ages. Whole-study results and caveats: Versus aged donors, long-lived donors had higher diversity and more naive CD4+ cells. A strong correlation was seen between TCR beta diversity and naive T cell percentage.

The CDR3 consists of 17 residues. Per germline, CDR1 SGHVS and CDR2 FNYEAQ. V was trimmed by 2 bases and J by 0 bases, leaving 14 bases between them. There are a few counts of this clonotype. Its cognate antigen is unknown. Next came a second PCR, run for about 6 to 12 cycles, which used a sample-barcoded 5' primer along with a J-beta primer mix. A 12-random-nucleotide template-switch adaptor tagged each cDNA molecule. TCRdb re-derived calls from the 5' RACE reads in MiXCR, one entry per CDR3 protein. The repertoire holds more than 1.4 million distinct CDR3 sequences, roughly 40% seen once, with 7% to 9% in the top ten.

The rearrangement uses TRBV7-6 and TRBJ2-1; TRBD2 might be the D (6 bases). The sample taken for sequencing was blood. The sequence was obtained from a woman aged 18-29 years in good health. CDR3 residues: CASSLWSSGSSYNEQFF. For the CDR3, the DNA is TGTGCCAGCAGCTTATGGAGTAGCGGTAGCTCCTACAATGAGCAGTTCTTC.